This T cell receptor (beta chain) appears in the sequencing data of a study of T cell responses to AZD1222 COVID-19 vaccine. Study findings and constraints: Donor demographics were predominantly white British with a female majority; clonal diversity may be underestimated. Mapped onto spike, vaccine-associated CD4 TCRs spanned it and were dominant at 160-218 and 743-854. No day 14 peak samples; only post-peak repertoires were characterized. Regions left unmutated in variants are reportedly the target of nearly half of spike-specific TCRs.

Trimming took off 3 bases at V and 0 bases at J, with 15 bases between the two ends. Germline CDR1 reads LGHDT; CDR2 reads YNNKEL (reference sequence). The CDR3 extends over 17 amino acids. Details on this clone: Its target is unknown.

Here immunoSEQ multiplex PCR was the method, and the copy in TCRdb shows in-frame clones only, minus some. The table has around 140,000 clones, approximately 85% seen once. The TCR originated in an adult in good health. The sequences come from peripheral blood, collected on day 0 of AZD1222 vaccination. The chain has TRBV3-1 (or the pseudogene TRBV3-2) and TRBJ2-1, with D tentatively TRBD2 (5 bases). Here the CDR3 reads CASSQGWGASSYNEQFF. Here the CDR3 DNA reads TGTGCCAGCAGCCAGGGTTGGGGAGCGAGCTCCTACAATGAGCAGTTCTTC.